Given below is one T cell receptor beta chain in context. The germline CDR1 and CDR2 sequences are SNHLY and FYNNEI. This CDR3 has 12 residues. Trimming stripped 6 bases from V and 2 bases from J, with 5 bases between. This sample was included in a study of CD8+CD57+ T cells in acquired aplastic anemia. Genomic DNA was employed as the template in profiling TCR beta VDJ and CDR3. TCRdb independently ran MiXCR on the reads; one entry per CDR3 protein. The sample lists about 210,000 distinct CDR3 sequences; around 60% were seen once. The chain joins TRBV2 to TRBJ1-3; D remains unclear. Sequencing used sorted CD4+, CD8+, or CD8+CD57+ T cells (not recorded which) from PBMCs. This TCR was recovered from a human donor in good health. CDR3 sequence reads: CASRTTGNTIYF. The DNA for the CDR3 is TGTGCCAGCAGGACTACTGGAAACACCATATATTTT.